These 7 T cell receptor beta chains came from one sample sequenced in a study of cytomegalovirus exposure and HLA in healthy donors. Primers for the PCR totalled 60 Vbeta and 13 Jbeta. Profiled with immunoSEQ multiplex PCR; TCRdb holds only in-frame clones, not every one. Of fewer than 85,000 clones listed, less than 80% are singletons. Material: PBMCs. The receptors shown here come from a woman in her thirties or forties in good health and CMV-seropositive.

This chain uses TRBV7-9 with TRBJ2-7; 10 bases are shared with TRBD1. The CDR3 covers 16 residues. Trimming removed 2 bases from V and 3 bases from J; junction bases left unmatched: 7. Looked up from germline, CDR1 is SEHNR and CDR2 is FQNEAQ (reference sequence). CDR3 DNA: TGTGCCAGCAGCTTATGGGGGACAGGGGCTGTCTACGAGCAGTACTTC. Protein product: CASSLWGTGAVYEQYF.

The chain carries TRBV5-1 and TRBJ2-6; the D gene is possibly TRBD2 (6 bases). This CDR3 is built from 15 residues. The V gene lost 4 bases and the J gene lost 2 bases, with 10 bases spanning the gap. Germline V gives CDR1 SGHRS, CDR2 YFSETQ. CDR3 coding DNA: TGCGCCAGCAGCCTAGCGTTCGCTGGGGCCAACGTCCTGACTTTC. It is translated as CASSLAFAGANVLTF.

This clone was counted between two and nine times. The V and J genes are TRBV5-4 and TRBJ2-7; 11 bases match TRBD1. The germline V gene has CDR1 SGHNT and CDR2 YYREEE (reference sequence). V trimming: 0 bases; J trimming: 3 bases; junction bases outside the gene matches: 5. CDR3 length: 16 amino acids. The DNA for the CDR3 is TGTGCCAGCAGCTTGGGCGGACAGGGGGCCATCTACGAGCAGTACTTC. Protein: CASSLGGQGAIYEQYF.

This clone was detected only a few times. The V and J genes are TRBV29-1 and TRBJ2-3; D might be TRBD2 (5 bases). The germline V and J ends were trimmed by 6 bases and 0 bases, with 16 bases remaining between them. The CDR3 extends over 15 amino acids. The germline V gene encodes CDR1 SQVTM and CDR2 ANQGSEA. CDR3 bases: TGCAGCGTCGCCGCTAGCAGATCTAGCACAGATACGCAGTATTTT. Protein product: CSVAASRSSTDTQYF.

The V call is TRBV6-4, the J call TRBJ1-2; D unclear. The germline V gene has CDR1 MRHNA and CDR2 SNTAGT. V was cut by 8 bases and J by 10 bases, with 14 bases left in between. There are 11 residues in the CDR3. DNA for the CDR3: TGTGCCAGCTACCACTCGGGGATCTACACCTTC. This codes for CASYHSGIYTF.

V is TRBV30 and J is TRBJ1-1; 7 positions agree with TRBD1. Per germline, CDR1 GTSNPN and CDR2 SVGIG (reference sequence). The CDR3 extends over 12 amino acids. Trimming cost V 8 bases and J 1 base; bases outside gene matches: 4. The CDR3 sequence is CAGWTGNTEAFF. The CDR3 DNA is TGTGCCGGATGGACAGGGAACACTGAAGCTTTCTTT.

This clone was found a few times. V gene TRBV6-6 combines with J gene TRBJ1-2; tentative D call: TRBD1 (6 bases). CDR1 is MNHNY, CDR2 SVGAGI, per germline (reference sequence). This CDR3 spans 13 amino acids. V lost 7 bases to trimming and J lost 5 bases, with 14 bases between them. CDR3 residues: CASIQGIRYGYTF. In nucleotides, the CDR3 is TGTGCCAGCATCCAGGGGATTCGGTATGGCTACACCTTC.